The present TCR beta chain was sequenced within a study of shared clonotypes between healthy human individuals. The CDR3 runs 13 residues. V gave up 0 bases and J gave up 4 bases, with 7 bases separating them. Germline V gene data show CDR1 as SGHRS and CDR2 as YFSETQ. The repertoire was sequenced with immunoSEQ multiplex PCR; TCRdb's copy has only in-frame clones and lacks some. The table includes some 1.5 million clones, roughly 97% detected once. The sequenced material came from naive CD4+ T cells sorted from blood. Subset: CD45RA+ positively selected. This sequence originates from a young man in good health. The V call is TRBV5-1, the J call TRBJ1-1; no reliable D call. CDR3 nucleotide sequence: TGCGCCAGCAGCTTGGGTGTGGCCACTGAAGCTTTCTTT. Protein sequence: CASSLGVATEAFF.